This T cell receptor (beta chain) emerged from a study of cytomegalovirus exposure and HLA in healthy donors. Study overall: Around 180 million T cells yielded around 120 million unique TCR beta sequences in earlier analysis. General study points: Analysis was performed later, and it showed HLA-associated TCR beta chains to be more clonally expanded than equally common others. In a later analysis, specific HLA alleles were associated with over 15,000 TCR beta sequences at a 0.05 false discovery rate.

This CDR3 comprises 15 residues. On this clone itself: Its antigen is currently unknown.

With 60 Vbeta and 13 Jbeta primers, the PCR was carried out. The repertoire was sequenced with immunoSEQ multiplex PCR; TCRdb's copy has only in-frame clones and lacks some. This repertoire comprises 100,000 to 150,000 clones; its ten largest clones make up approximately 1.8%. The material sequenced was PBMCs. The clonotype comes from a man between 18 and 29 years old in good health and CMV-seronegative. The rearrangement joins TRBV21-1 to TRBJ1-6; the D segment call TRBD1 is taken from the table without a DNA check. TRBV21-1 counts as a pseudogene. The CDR3, as DNA: TGTGCCAGCAGCAGATCCCGGGACATCAATTCACCCCTCCACTTT. Its translation is CASSRSRDINSPLHF.